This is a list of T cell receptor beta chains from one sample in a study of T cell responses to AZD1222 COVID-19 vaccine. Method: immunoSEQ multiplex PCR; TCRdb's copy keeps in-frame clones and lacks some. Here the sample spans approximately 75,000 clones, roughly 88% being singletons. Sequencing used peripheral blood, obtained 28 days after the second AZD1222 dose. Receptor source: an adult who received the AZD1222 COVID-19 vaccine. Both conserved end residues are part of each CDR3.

CASSRQGAGQPQHF	TRBJ1-5	TRBV5-6
CASSVLSNTEAFF	TRBJ1-1	TRBV9
CASSRRTGNFNSPLHF	TRBJ1-6	TRBV7-2
CASSQDADTQYF	TRBJ2-3	TRBV3-1/TRBV3-2
CASSLGTGRMAFF	TRBJ1-1	TRBV5-1
CASSSDKNQPQHF	TRBJ1-5	TRBV19
CASSRTGIGLETQYF	TRBJ2-5	TRBV14
CASSGPGTSAAYEQYF	TRBJ2-7	TRBV6-1
CASSLGLVSSYNEQFF	TRBJ2-1	TRBV5-4
CASSHRVDEQYF	TRBJ2-7	TRBV2
CATSDGTGASTDTQYF	TRBJ2-3	TRBV24-1
CATSDPPGTANTGELFF	TRBJ2-2	TRBV24-1
CAWSVHLGTFLF	TRBJ1-1	TRBV30
CASSQYGAGSSSGNTIYF	TRBJ1-3	TRBV3-1/TRBV3-2
CASSLHYEQYF	TRBJ2-7	TRBV5-1
CASIHNGVANEKLFF	TRBJ1-4	TRBV28
CASSWGGPSSYNSPLHF	TRBJ1-6	TRBV5-6
CASSLVRGGNEKLFF	TRBJ1-4	TRBV7-2
CAFSEYRSSPLHF	TRBJ1-6	TRBV30
CASSPRTLSYEQYF	TRBJ2-7	TRBV9
CASSLMGGGGNTIYF	TRBJ1-3	TRBV28
CASSLGLENEQFF	TRBJ2-1	TRBV27
CASSSTGARELFF	TRBJ2-2	TRBV5-4
CATSLSYEQYF	TRBJ2-7	TRBV24-1
CASSLAAGGGFGELFF	TRBJ2-2	TRBV7-2
CASRRTGDSNQPQHF	TRBJ1-5	TRBV2
CASSYRQLGDTEAFF	TRBJ1-1	TRBV6-6
CASSRGGATLNTEAFF	TRBJ1-1	TRBV28
CASSLDSSSYEQYF	TRBJ2-7	TRBV5-1
CASSRDREGEAFF	TRBJ1-1	TRBV7-3
CASSLDRGNEQFF	TRBJ2-1	TRBV7-7
CASSYSGSPSTDTQYF	TRBJ2-3	TRBV6-5
CASSPTRGVLGLPDYEQYF	TRBJ2-7	TRBV18
CASSIRANYEQYF	TRBJ2-7	TRBV6-5
CASSELAGGPDTQYF	TRBJ2-3	TRBV6-1
CASSVLSGGSSYEQYF	TRBJ2-7	TRBV6-1
CASSITGGGYTF	TRBJ1-2	TRBV19